The 14 T cell receptor beta chains listed next were all sequenced from one sample in a study of control samples from healthy donors and cancer patients. Using immunoSEQ multiplex PCR, the repertoire was profiled, and TCRdb retains in-frame clones only, with some absent. The sample lists 90,000 to 110,000 clones; about 89% were seen once. Sequenced input: blood. These receptors originate from a woman between 45 and 60 years old in good health.

The chain is built from TRBV30 and TRBJ1-2; D is unresolved. V lost 3 bases and J lost 8, with 10 bases in between. Germline V gives CDR1 GTSNPN, CDR2 SVGIG (reference sequence). The CDR3 extends over 11 amino acids. The CDR3 DNA follows: TGTGCCTGGAGAGCCCCAGACGGCTACACCTTC. Encoded protein: CAWRAPDGYTF.

This chain links TRBV13 with TRBJ2-7, with D possibly matching TRBD2 (5 bases). The CDR3 is made up of 11 amino acids. Germline lookup yields CDR1 PRHDT and CDR2 FYEKMQ (reference sequence). In DNA form, the CDR3 reads TGTGCCAGCAGCAATCGAGTTAGCGAGATCGTC. Its translation: CASSNRVSEIV.

The chain combines TRBV4-1 with TRBJ1-2, with D perhaps matching TRBD1 (5 bases). The germline gives CDR1 MGHRA, CDR2 YSYEKL. Between the trimmed V and J ends, which lost 0 bases and 7 bases, there was a span of 12 bases. The CDR3 extends over 14 amino acids. CDR3 nucleotide sequence: TGCGCCAGCAGCCAAGATGAGACAGTCTCTGGCTACACCTTC. Translated, it gives CASSQDETVSGYTF.

CDR3 nucleotides: TGTGCCAGCCGGACAGGGGGGAACGAAAAACTGTTTTTT. Translating gives CASRTGGNEKLFF. The chain joins TRBV6-5 to TRBJ1-4, with 10 bases lining up with TRBD1. V shed 8 bases and J 8 bases; nucleotides not matched to a gene: 5. This CDR3 has 13 amino acids. CDR1 and CDR2 (germline): MNHEY, SVGAGI.

The chain recombines TRBV4-1 with TRBJ2-5, with D possibly TRBD1 on 5 matching bases. Germline V gives CDR1 MGHRA, CDR2 YSYEKL. This CDR3 has 14 residues. V was shortened by 0 bases and J by 2 bases, with 7 bases between the two germline ends. DNA for the CDR3: TGCGCCAGCAGCCAAGATAGACAGCAAGAGACCCAGTACTTC. Protein: CASSQDRQQETQYF.

The chain employs TRBV6-5 and TRBJ2-7; either TRBD1 or TRBD2 may supply D (5 bases each). Germline values: CDR1 MNHEY, CDR2 SVGAGI. V lost 9 bases and J 6 bases, leaving 21 bases between the germline ends. CDR3 length: 14 amino acids. The CDR3 reads CASTVVGGSGEQYV. DNA of the CDR3: TGTGCCAGTACTGTTGTTGGGGGATCTGGCGAGCAGTACGTC.

The chain carries TRBV19 and TRBJ2-1; TRBD1 agrees at 10 bases. Germline V lookup: CDR1 LNHDA, CDR2 SQIVND (reference sequence). The CDR3 totals 15 residues. The junction had 6 bases not matched to a gene; V was cut back by 6 bases and J by 4 bases. CDR3 protein: CASSLDRGPYNEQFF. CDR3 DNA sequence: TGTGCCAGTAGCCTAGACAGGGGGCCTTACAATGAGCAGTTCTTC. Using reference TRBV19 and TRBJ2-1 for the parts outside the CDR3, the full variable domain is DGGITQSPKYLFRKEGQNVTLSCEQNLNHDAMYWYRQDPGQGLRLIYYSQIVNDFQKGDIAEGYSVSREKKESFPLTVTSAQKNPTAFYLCASSLDRGPYNEQFFGPGTRLTVL.

The rearrangement joins TRBV6-1 to TRBJ1-3; D remains unclear. Germline V CDR1 and CDR2: MNHNS, SASEGT. Trimming took 2 bases from V and 3 from J, leaving 5 bases between them. This CDR3 is built from 13 residues. In DNA, the CDR3 is TGTGCCAGCAGTGAATCCATTGGAAACACCATATATTTT. This encodes CASSESIGNTIYF.

The V call is TRBV6-5, the J call TRBJ1-6, with 10 bases lining up with TRBD1. Trimming took 1 base from V and 7 from J; bases not matched to a gene: 1. CDR1 and CDR2 from the germline V gene are MNHEY and SVGAGI. The CDR3 loop spans 15 amino acids. The CDR3 is CASSYWTGGNSPLHF. In nucleotides, the CDR3 is TGTGCCAGCAGTTACTGGACAGGGGGGAATTCACCCCTCCACTTT.

V usage is TRBV9 and J usage is TRBJ1-2, with D possibly TRBD1 on 5 matching bases. From germline, CDR1 is SGDLS and CDR2 YYNGEE. V shed 5 bases and J shed 7 bases, with 27 bases lying between them. The CDR3 is 17 residues long. The CDR3 bases are TGTGCCAGCAGTCCTCAGGTCACAGGTAGTCTTCTCGGTGGCTACACCTTC. Its translation: CASSPQVTGSLLGGYTF.

In this sample, this clone turned up a few times. This chain joins TRBV6-1 and TRBJ1-2; 8 positions match TRBD1. V shed 1 base, J shed 4 bases, and the junction held 8 bases outside the gene matches. The CDR3 spans 16 residues. Germline V gene sequence: CDR1 MNHNS, CDR2 SASEGT. The CDR3 DNA reads TGTGCCAGCAGTGAAGGAGTTCAGGGGGCCGGCTATGGCTACACCTTC. Protein product: CASSEGVQGAGYGYTF.

The chain uses TRBV11-3 and TRBJ2-1; TRBD1 might be the D (5 bases). Trimming removed 4 bases from V and 6 bases from J, with 10 bases in between. CDR3 size: 13 residues. The germline V gene has CDR1 SGHNT and CDR2 YENEEA. CDR3 in amino acids: CASSSGGANEQFF. The CDR3 DNA reads as TGTGCCAGCAGCTCAGGTGGGGCCAATGAGCAGTTCTTC. The whole variable domain, filled in from reference TRBV11-3 and TRBJ2-1, reads EAGVVQSPRYKIIEKKQPVAFWCNPISGHNTLYWYLQNLGQGPELLIRYENEEAVDDSQLPKDRFSAERLKGVDSTLKIQPAELGDSAVYLCASSSGGANEQFFGPGTRLTVL.

J is TRBJ2-7 and V is TRBV12-3 or TRBV12-4, with D maybe TRBD1 (6 bases). CDR3 length: 12 amino acids. Trimming shortened V by 5 bases and J by 5 bases, and 10 bases separated the two germline ends. The CDR3 DNA reads as TGTGCCAGCAGTGTGGCAGGGGACGAGCAGTACGTC. Amino acid sequence: CASSVAGDEQYV.

This clone was observed a single time. CDR3 in amino acids: CASSLDRAGVLYTQYF. For the CDR3, the DNA is TGTGCCAGCAGCTTAGATAGAGCGGGGGTGTTATATACGCAGTATTTT. The genes are TRBV7-9 and TRBJ2-3; TRBD2 aligns across 8 bases. CDR3 length equals 16 residues. The junction had 10 bases not matched to a gene; V was cut back by 1 base and J by 7 bases. Germline values: CDR1 SEHNR, CDR2 FQNEAQ (reference sequence).